This T cell receptor (beta chain) is drawn from a study of cytomegalovirus exposure and HLA in healthy donors. The CDR3 spans 14 residues. In germline, CDR1 is SGHRS, CDR2 YFSETQ. Between the trimmed V and J ends, which lost 0 bases and 6 bases, there was a span of 9 bases. Study-level points and caveats: An analysis was carried out at a later point. It showed that HLA-associated TCR beta chains were more clonally expanded than equally common non-associated chains.

Relative to its sample, this clone is medium-sized. What it recognizes is unknown. Primers: 60 Vbeta forward and 13 Jbeta reverse. Sequenced by immunoSEQ multiplex PCR; TCRdb stores in-frame clones only, minus some. The table has roughly 180,000 clones, 80% seen once. At collection, donors were nominally healthy, but unrecorded immune exposures were probable. The rearrangement links TRBV5-1 to TRBJ1-4; D uncertain. This receptor was identified in a woman in her twenties or thirties in good health and CMV-seronegative. Sequencing was done on a sample of PBMCs. This CDR3 is CASSLAGPDEKLFF. The CDR3, as DNA: TGCGCCAGCAGCTTGGCTGGGCCGGATGAAAAACTGTTTTTT.